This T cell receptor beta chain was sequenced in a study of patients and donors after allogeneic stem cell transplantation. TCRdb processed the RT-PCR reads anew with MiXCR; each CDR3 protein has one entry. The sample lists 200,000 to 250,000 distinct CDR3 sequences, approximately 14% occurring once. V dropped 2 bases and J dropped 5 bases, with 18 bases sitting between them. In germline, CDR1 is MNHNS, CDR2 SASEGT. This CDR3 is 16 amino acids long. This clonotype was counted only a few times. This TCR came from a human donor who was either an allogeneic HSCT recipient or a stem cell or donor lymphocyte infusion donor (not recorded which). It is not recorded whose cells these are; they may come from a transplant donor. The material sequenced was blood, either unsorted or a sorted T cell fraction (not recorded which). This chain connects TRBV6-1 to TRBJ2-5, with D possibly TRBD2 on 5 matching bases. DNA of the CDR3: TGTGCCAGCAGTGAACCCTTGATGGACTCATACGAGACCCAGTACTTC. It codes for CASSEPLMDSYETQYF.